What follows is one TCR beta chain and its context. The antigen remains undetermined. PCR was performed using 60 Vbeta and 13 Jbeta primers. The repertoire was sequenced with immunoSEQ multiplex PCR; TCRdb's copy has only in-frame clones and lacks some. The sample gives 99,000 or so clones, about an eighth of which show up once; approximately 15% is in the top ten. V was clipped by 1 base and J by 6 bases; unmatched bases: 2. The CDR3 is made up of 15 amino acids. Germline CDR1 reads MDHEN; CDR2 reads SYDVKM. This entry comes from a study of cytomegalovirus exposure and HLA in healthy donors. Study-level results: The records held CMV serostatus as the only immune exposure information. In vitro testing confirmed a few CMV-associated chains as specific for CMV antigens.

This TCR derives from a middle-aged man in good health and CMV-seropositive. Material for sequencing was PBMCs. The rearrangement joins TRBV28 to TRBJ2-1; 11 nucleotides agree with TRBD2. The CDR3 nucleotides are TGTGCCAGCAGTTTATTAGCGGGAGGGTTCAATGAGCAGTTCTTC. Encoded protein: CASSLLAGGFNEQFF.